These 17 T cell receptor beta chains were sequenced from one sample in a study of T cell repertoires in cytomegalovirus infection. Using its own MiXCR run on the reads, TCRdb lists one record per CDR3 protein. The data show 300,000 to 400,000 distinct CDR3 sequences, around 29% seen once. These TCRs are of unknown antigen specificity. The input for sequencing was cultured PBMCs, taken from culture after CMV antigen stimulation. The receptors were gathered from a human donor in good health (CMV status not recorded). Some clones in this sample may be carry-over from other donors' samples.

This clonotype was counted a few times. The chain uses TRBV7-2 and TRBJ2-1; 8 bases agree with TRBD2. Germline V gene lookup returns CDR1 SGHTA and CDR2 FQGNSA. The CDR3 has 16 residues. V lost 5 bases and J lost 7; bases outside the gene matches: 13. The CDR3 DNA reads as TGTGCCAGCAGCCTCAGGCGGCTAGCGGGCTTGAATGAGCAGTTCTTC. This sequence encodes CASSLRRLAGLNEQFF. The variable domain in full, completed from reference TRBV7-2 and TRBJ2-1, reads GAGVSQSPSNKVTEKGKDVELRCDPISGHTALYWYRQSLGQGLEFLIYFQGNSAPDKSGLPSDRFSAERTGGSVSTLTIQRTQQEDSAVYLCASSLRRLAGLNEQFFGPGTRLTVL.

The CDR3 spells CASSRRTVSYEQYF. CDR3 bases: TGTGCCAGCAGTCGACGGACAGTATCCTACGAGCAGTACTTC. The chain joins TRBV6-2 or TRBV6-3 to TRBJ2-7; D perhaps matches TRBD1 (6 bases). Between the trimmed V and J ends, which lost 5 bases and 1 base, there was a span of 12 bases. CDR3 length equals 14 residues. Germline V gives CDR1 MNHEY, CDR2 SVGEGT.

The rearrangement joins TRBV10-3 to TRBJ2-5, with 9 nucleotides matching TRBD2. Germline CDR1 reads ENHRY; CDR2 reads SYGVKD. The CDR3 runs to 14 residues. J was trimmed by 5 bases and V by 4 bases; bases with no gene match: 5. CDR3 coding DNA: TGTGCCATCAGTGTCTCGCTAGCGGGGGAGACCCAGTACTTC. This gives the protein CAISVSLAGETQYF.

The V call is TRBV19, the J call TRBJ1-1; 9 bases fit TRBD1. The V gene end was trimmed by 6 bases and the J gene end by 5 bases; junction bases not matched to a gene: 4. CDR1 and CDR2 from the germline V gene are LNHDA and SQIVND (reference sequence). The CDR3 sequence is 13 residues long. The CDR3: CASRRTGETEAFF. Here the CDR3 DNA reads TGTGCCAGTAGGCGGACAGGGGAAACTGAAGCTTTCTTT.

Notes on this clonotype: At one boundary the junction diverges from the germline segment, which might be a read error. The chain recombines TRBV6-6 with TRBJ1-1, with a weak D call TRBD1 (5 bases). Per germline, CDR1 MNHNY and CDR2 SVGAGI (reference sequence). CDR3 length equals 10 residues. CDR3 bases: TGTGCGACCGGGGACTTCGAACCGTACTTT. It is translated as CATGDFEPYF.

This clonotype was detected only a few times. The chain uses TRBV7-6 and TRBJ2-3; TRBD1 matches 8 bases. This CDR3 has 13 amino acids. Looked up from germline, CDR1 is SGHVS and CDR2 is FNYEAQ. After removal of 5 bases from V and 4 bases from J, the junction contained 2 bases not matched to a gene. Here the CDR3 DNA reads TGTGCCAGCAGCGTACAGGGGGCAGATACGCAGTATTTT. It translates to CASSVQGADTQYF.

V is TRBV19 and J is TRBJ2-3; D might be TRBD1 (6 bases). V lost 6 bases, J lost 6 bases, and 16 bases lay in between. This CDR3 is 14 amino acids long. Looked up from germline, CDR1 is LNHDA and CDR2 is SQIVND (reference sequence). The CDR3 region is CASRRQESEDTQYF. The CDR3 region has the DNA TGTGCCAGTAGGAGACAGGAATCCGAGGATACGCAGTATTTT. Drawing the rest from reference TRBV19 and TRBJ2-3, the complete variable domain is DGGITQSPKYLFRKEGQNVTLSCEQNLNHDAMYWYRQDPGQGLRLIYYSQIVNDFQKGDIAEGYSVSREKKESFPLTVTSAQKNPTAFYLCASRRQESEDTQYFGPGTRLTVL.

This clonotype turned up a few times. V usage is TRBV28 and J usage is TRBJ2-7, with D perhaps matching TRBD1 (5 bases). The germline CDR1 and CDR2 sequences are MDHEN and SYDVKM. CDR3 size: 13 residues. The ends were cut back, 4 bases at V and 2 bases at J, with 9 bases in the middle. The CDR3 coding sequence is TGTGCCAGCAGTTCGACAGAAACCTACGAGCAGTACTTC. As protein: CASSSTETYEQYF. Based on the CDR3 plus reference TRBV28 and TRBJ2-7, the full variable domain is DVKVTQSSRYLVKRTGEKVFLECVQDMDHENMFWYRQDPGLGLRLIYFSYDVKMKEKGDIPEGYSVSREKKERFSLILESASTNQTSMYLCASSSTETYEQYFGPGTRLTVT.

Many counts were recorded for this clonotype. The chain employs TRBV14 and TRBJ2-1, with 9 bases that match TRBD1. Germline trimming cut 3 bases from V and 8 bases from J; bases unmatched to any gene: 11. The germline V gene encodes CDR1 SGHDN and CDR2 FVKESK. The CDR3 spans 16 residues. CDR3 DNA sequence: TGTGCCAGCAGCCACGGACAGGGGAAGAGATTTGATGAGCAGTTCTTC. Translated: CASSHGQGKRFDEQFF.

This clonotype was observed a few times. The genes are TRBV4-1 and TRBJ1-2, with D unclear. The CDR3 length is 18 residues. V lost 0 bases, J lost 6 bases, and 23 bases lay in between. Germline V gene sequence: CDR1 MGHRA, CDR2 YSYEKL. The CDR3 coding sequence is TGCGCCAGCAGCCAAGATTCGGGATTATGGGGAACACCGAATGGCTACACCTTC. Protein product: CASSQDSGLWGTPNGYTF.

This chain joins TRBV19 and TRBJ1-2; 7 bases are a match to TRBD1. Germline V gene data show CDR1 as LNHDA and CDR2 as SQIVND (reference sequence). Trimming at V came to 5 bases and at J to 8 bases, leaving 8 bases not matched to a gene. The CDR3 consists of 13 residues. Here the CDR3 DNA reads TGTGCCAGTAGTGCCACAGGGGCGAAGGGCTACACCTTC. Translating it yields CASSATGAKGYTF.

This clonotype was picked up a small number of times. The chain joins TRBV7-9 to TRBJ1-1, with D possibly matching TRBD1 (6 bases). The germline V gene encodes CDR1 SEHNR and CDR2 FQNEAQ (reference sequence). V shed 1 base and J shed 0 bases, with 9 bases lying between them. This CDR3 is 15 amino acids long. The CDR3 DNA reads TGTGCCAGCAGCTTAGTGACAGGTATGAACACTGAAGCTTTCTTT. Translating it yields CASSLVTGMNTEAFF.

The chain recombines TRBV28 with TRBJ1-2; no firm D call. The CDR3 contains 15 residues. Per germline, CDR1 MDHEN and CDR2 SYDVKM. Trimming took off 6 bases at V and 2 bases at J, with 16 bases between the two ends. DNA of the CDR3: TGTGCCAGCAGCCCCCCGCGTGCCAGCAACTATGGCTACACCTTC. Translating it yields CASSPPRASNYGYTF.

This clonotype was found a few times. This rearrangement joins TRBV7-2 to TRBJ2-6; D uncertain. Trimming removed 5 bases at V and 4 bases at J, with 18 bases between. Germline CDR1 is SGHTA and CDR2 is FQGNSA. This CDR3 comprises 17 residues. CDR3 protein: CASSPLGFLGGANVLTF. The CDR3 DNA follows: TGTGCCAGCAGCCCGCTGGGGTTCCTTGGCGGGGCCAACGTCCTGACTTTC. Full variable domain (rest looked up from reference TRBV7-2 and TRBJ2-6): GAGVSQSPSNKVTEKGKDVELRCDPISGHTALYWYRQSLGQGLEFLIYFQGNSAPDKSGLPSDRFSAERTGGSVSTLTIQRTQQEDSAVYLCASSPLGFLGGANVLTFGAGSRLTVL.

The V and J genes are TRBV28 and TRBJ2-5, with D possibly called TRBD1 or TRBD2 (5 bases each). The CDR3 covers 13 residues. V was trimmed by 7 bases and J by 2 bases, leaving 11 bases between them. Germline V gives CDR1 MDHEN, CDR2 SYDVKM. CDR3 residues: CASNGALQETQYF. CDR3 nucleotides: TGTGCCAGCAACGGGGCGCTACAAGAGACCCAGTACTTC.

Only a few counts were recorded for this clonotype. The chain employs TRBV10-2 and TRBJ1-5; 7 bases map to TRBD1. Trimming took 0 bases from V and 11 from J; bases not matched to a gene: 10. The CDR3 has 15 amino acids. Germline values: CDR1 WSHSY, CDR2 SAAADI. This chain's CDR3 is CASSESMAGGSAQHF. CDR3 nucleotide sequence: TGCGCCAGCAGTGAGTCGATGGCAGGGGGTTCGGCCCAGCATTTT.

The chain recombines TRBV18 with TRBJ1-3; no clear D gene. From germline, CDR1 is KGHSH and CDR2 LQKENI. This CDR3 comprises 16 residues. V was pared by 3 bases and J by 2 bases, with 14 bases between. The CDR3, as DNA: TGTGCCAGCTCACCGGGCGCACCAAGGACTGGAAACACCATATATTTT. This translates into CASSPGAPRTGNTIYF. The full variable domain, with the rest looked up from reference TRBV18 and TRBJ1-3, is NAGVMQNPRHLVRRRGQEARLRCSPMKGHSHVYWYRQLPEEGLKFMVYLQKENIIDESGMPKERFSAEFPKEGPSILRIQQVVRGDSAAYFCASSPGAPRTGNTIYFGEGSWLTVV.